One and the same sample provided the 11 T cell receptor beta chains below, sequenced in a study of breast tumors, draining lymph nodes, adjacent tissues. Breast cancer patients provided tissue from their axillary draining lymph nodes. TCRdb redid the calling of the multiplex PCR reads with MiXCR, one entry per CDR3 protein. The sample has 150,000 to 200,000 distinct CDR3 sequences; more than 25% are singletons. Sample: axillary lymph node tissue. The receptors come from a female donor with breast cancer. Some clones in this sample may be carry-over from other donors' samples.

This clonotype was counted many times. This rearrangement joins TRBV7-9 to TRBJ2-1; D is perhaps TRBD2 (5 bases). The CDR3 runs 12 residues. Between the trimmed V and J ends, which lost 3 bases and 6 bases, there was a span of 6 bases. Germline assignment: CDR1 SEHNR and CDR2 FQNEAQ (reference sequence). The CDR3 DNA sequence: TGTGCCAGCAGCTTCGGGATCAATGAGCAGTTCTTC. This gives the protein CASSFGINEQFF.

This clonotype was seen many times. This chain's CDR3 is CASREQNPRDTQYF. CDR3 bases: TGTGCCAGCAGGGAACAGAACCCAAGGGATACGCAGTATTTT. The chain links TRBV6-1 to TRBJ2-3, with D hard to call. This CDR3 is 14 amino acids long. CDR1 is MNHNS and CDR2 is SASEGT in the germline V gene. With 6 bases removed from V and 6 bases from J, the gap between germline ends came to 16 bases.

This clonotype was observed many times. The chain is built from TRBV3-1 and TRBJ2-7; D could derive from TRBD1 or TRBD2 (5 bases each). V lost 4 bases and J 2 bases, leaving 9 bases between the germline ends. The CDR3 is 13 residues long. CDR1 and CDR2 (germline): LGHDT, YNNKEL (reference sequence). CDR3 DNA: TGTGCCAGCAGCCCGGGACCAACCTACGAGCAGTACTTC. This gives the protein CASSPGPTYEQYF.

As for this clonotype: This likely comes from a read error, as the CDR3 has no conserved phenylalanine or tryptophan at its end. This chain joins TRBV9 and TRBJ2-3; 8 bases agree with TRBD1. This CDR3 spans 13 amino acids. CDR1 is SGDLS, CDR2 YYNGEE, per germline. This chain's CDR3 is CASSLGQGDAQYS. CDR3 nucleotide sequence: TGTGCCAGCAGCCTCGGACAGGGAGATGCGCAGTATTCT.

There are many counts of this clonotype. This sequence joins TRBV6-4 and TRBJ1-6; TRBD1 aligns across 9 bases. J was trimmed by 10 bases and V by 5 bases; bases with no gene match: 6. The CDR3 extends over 14 amino acids. Germline CDR1 MRHNA, CDR2 SNTAGT. The CDR3, as DNA: TGTGCCAGCAGTCCGGGACAGGGAGTCTCACCCCTCCACTTT. This codes for CASSPGQGVSPLHF.

This clonotype has a count of ten or more. For the CDR3, the DNA is TGTGCCAGCAGCGTAGCGGCAGCGAACACCGGGGAGCTGTTTTTT. Its protein product is CASSVAAANTGELFF. The chain links TRBV9 to TRBJ2-2; D unresolved. V was cut by 0 bases and J by 0 bases, with 6 bases left in between. The CDR3 is 15 amino acids. Germline V gives CDR1 SGDLS, CDR2 YYNGEE.

The sample holds many counts of this clonotype. A much larger clone differs by one base, so this may be a read error. This chain uses TRBV20-1 with TRBJ2-2, with D hard to call. Germline values: CDR1 DFQATT, CDR2 SNEGSKA (reference sequence). Trimming took 0 bases from V and 4 from J, leaving 15 bases between them. The CDR3 has 16 amino acids. CDR3 DNA sequence: TGCAGTGCTAGAGATGGGTGGATGGCAGCCACCGGGGAGCTGTTTTTT. It codes for CSARDGWMAATGELFF.

This clonotype was counted at least ten times. V usage is TRBV20-1 and J usage is TRBJ2-1, with 10 bases that match TRBD1. Germline V gene lookup returns CDR1 DFQATT and CDR2 SNEGSKA (reference sequence). V shed 6 bases, J shed 8 bases, and the junction held 4 bases outside the gene matches. This CDR3 is built from 12 residues. The CDR3 region has the DNA TGCAGTGCCTCGGACAGGGGGGATGAGCAGTTCTTC. This translates into CSASDRGDEQFF.

With regard to this clonotype: With a much larger clone just one base away, this may be a read error. V is TRBV5-1 and J is TRBJ2-5; D gene uncertain. The CDR3 has 15 residues. Germline V gene data show CDR1 as SGHRS and CDR2 as YFSETQ. Trimming removed 2 bases at V and 5 bases at J, with 16 bases between. Here the CDR3 DNA reads TGCGCCAGCAGCTTAGGTGGTTTCGCCCACGAGACCCAGTACTTC. Translated, it gives CASSLGGFAHETQYF. Based on the CDR3 plus reference TRBV5-1 and TRBJ2-5, the full variable domain is KAGVTQTPRYLIKTRGQQVTLSCSPISGHRSVSWYQQTPGQGLQFLFEYFSETQRNKGNFPGRFSGRQFSNSRSEMNVSTLELGDSALYLCASSLGGFAHETQYFGPGTRLLVL.

Many counts were recorded for this clonotype. V and J are TRBV10-2 and TRBJ2-5; tentatively, D is TRBD2 (6 bases). This CDR3 is built from 15 residues. V was cut by 6 bases and J by 5 bases, with 19 bases left in between. Germline V gene lookup returns CDR1 WSHSY and CDR2 SAAADI. The CDR3 DNA is TGCGCCAGCAGGGAGCCGGGACTCCTATGGGAGACCCAGTACTTC. Its protein product is CASREPGLLWETQYF.

The CDR3 DNA reads as TGTGCCAGCGGTTTAGGGCCCCAAACGACCCAGTACTTC. It yields the protein CASGLGPQTTQYF. V gene TRBV7-9 combines with J gene TRBJ2-5; no firm D call. The CDR3 totals 13 residues. Per the germline V gene, CDR1 is SEHNR and CDR2 is FQNEAQ (reference sequence). V gave up 8 bases and J gave up 7 bases, with 17 bases separating them.